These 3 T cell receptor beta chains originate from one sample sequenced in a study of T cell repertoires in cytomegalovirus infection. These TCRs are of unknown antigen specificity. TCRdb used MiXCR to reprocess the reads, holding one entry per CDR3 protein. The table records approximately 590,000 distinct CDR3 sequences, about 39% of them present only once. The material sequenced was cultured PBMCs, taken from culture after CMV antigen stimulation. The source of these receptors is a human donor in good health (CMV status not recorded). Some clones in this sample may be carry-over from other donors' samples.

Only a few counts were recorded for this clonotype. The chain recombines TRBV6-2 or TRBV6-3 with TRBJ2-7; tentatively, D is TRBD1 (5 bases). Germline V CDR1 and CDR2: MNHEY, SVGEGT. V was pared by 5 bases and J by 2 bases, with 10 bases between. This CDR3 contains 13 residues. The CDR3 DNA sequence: TGTGCCAGCAGTCCTGACAGTACCTACGAGCAGTACTTC. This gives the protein CASSPDSTYEQYF.

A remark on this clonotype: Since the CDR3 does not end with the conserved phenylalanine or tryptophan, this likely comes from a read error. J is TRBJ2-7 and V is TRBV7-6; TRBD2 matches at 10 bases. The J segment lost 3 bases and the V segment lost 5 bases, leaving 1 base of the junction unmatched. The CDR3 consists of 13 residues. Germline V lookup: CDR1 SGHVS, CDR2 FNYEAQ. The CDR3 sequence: CASSRTSGYEQYS. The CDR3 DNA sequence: TGTGCCAGCAGCCGGACTAGCGGCTACGAGCAGTACTCC.

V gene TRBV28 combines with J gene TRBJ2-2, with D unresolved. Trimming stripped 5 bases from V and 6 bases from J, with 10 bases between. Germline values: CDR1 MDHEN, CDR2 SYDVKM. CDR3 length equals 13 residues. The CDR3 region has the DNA TGTGCCAGCAGTCTTAATTCCCCCGGGGAGCTGTTTTTT. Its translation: CASSLNSPGELFF. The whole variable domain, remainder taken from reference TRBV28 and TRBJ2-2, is DVKVTQSSRYLVKRTGEKVFLECVQDMDHENMFWYRQDPGLGLRLIYFSYDVKMKEKGDIPEGYSVSREKKERFSLILESASTNQTSMYLCASSLNSPGELFFGEGSRLTVL.